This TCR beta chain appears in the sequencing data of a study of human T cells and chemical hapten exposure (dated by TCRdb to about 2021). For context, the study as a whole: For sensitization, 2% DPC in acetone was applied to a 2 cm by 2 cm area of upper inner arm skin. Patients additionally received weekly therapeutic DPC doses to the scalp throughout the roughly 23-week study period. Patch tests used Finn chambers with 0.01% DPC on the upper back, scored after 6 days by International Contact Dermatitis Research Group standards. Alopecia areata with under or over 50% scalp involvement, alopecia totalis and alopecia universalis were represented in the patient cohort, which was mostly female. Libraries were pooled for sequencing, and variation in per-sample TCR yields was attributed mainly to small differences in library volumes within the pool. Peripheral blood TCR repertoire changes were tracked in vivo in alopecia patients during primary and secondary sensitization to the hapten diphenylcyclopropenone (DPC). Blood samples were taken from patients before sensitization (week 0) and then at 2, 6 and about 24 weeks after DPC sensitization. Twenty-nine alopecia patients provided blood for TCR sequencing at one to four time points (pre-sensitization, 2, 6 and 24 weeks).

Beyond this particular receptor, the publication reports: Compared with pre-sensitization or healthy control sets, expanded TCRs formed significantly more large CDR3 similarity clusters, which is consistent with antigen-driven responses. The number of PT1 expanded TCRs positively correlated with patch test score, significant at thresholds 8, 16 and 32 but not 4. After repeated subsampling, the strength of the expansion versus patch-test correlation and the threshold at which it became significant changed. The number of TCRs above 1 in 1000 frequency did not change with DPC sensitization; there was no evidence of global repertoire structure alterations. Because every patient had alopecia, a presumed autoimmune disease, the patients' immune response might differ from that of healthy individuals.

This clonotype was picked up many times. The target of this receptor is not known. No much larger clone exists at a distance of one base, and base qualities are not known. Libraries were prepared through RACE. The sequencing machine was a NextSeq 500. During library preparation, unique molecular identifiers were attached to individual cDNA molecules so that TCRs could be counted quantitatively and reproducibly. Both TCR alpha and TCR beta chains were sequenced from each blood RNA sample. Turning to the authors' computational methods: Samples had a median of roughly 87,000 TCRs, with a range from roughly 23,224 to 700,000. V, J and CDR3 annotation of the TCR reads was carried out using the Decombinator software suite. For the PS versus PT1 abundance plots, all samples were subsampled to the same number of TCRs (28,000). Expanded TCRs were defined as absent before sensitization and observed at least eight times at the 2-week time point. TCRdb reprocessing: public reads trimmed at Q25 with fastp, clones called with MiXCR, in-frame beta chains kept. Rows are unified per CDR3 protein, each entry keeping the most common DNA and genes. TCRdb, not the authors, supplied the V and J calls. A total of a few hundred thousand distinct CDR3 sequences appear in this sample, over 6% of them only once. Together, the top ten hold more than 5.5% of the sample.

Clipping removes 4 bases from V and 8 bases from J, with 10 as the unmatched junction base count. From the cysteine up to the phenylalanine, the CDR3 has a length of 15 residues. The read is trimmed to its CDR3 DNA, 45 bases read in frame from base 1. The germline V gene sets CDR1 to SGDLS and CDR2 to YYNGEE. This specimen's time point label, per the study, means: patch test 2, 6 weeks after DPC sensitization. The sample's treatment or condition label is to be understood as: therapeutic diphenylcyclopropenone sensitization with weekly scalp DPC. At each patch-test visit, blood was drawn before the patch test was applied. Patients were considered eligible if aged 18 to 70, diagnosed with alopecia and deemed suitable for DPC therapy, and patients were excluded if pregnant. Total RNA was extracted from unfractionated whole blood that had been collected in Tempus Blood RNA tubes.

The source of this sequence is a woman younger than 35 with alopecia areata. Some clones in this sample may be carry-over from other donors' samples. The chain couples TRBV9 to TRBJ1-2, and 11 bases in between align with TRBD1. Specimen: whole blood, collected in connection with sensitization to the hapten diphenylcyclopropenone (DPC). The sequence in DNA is TGTGCCAGCAGCAGCCGGGACAGGGGGATATTGGGCTACACCTTC. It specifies CASSSRDRGILGYTF. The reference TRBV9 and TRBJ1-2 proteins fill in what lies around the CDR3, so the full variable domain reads DSGVTQTPKHLITATGQRVTLRCSPRSGDLSVYWYQQSLDQGLQFLIQYYNGEERAKGNILERFSAQQFPDLHSELNLSSLELGDSALYFCASSSRDRGILGYTFGSGTRLTVV.